The 24 T cell receptor beta chains below come from one sample, sequenced in a study of PD-L1 blockade in urothelial cancer. Time point indicated: peripheral blood 6 weeks after treatment start. Here immunoSEQ multiplex PCR was the method, and the copy in TCRdb shows in-frame clones only, minus some. The sample carries 95,000 to 130,000 clones, about 89% recorded once. Sequences were derived from PBMCs, sampled around atezolizumab (anti-PD-L1) treatment. The source is a man in his 60s with urothelial cancer.

This sequence joins TRBV5-1 and TRBJ2-7; D may be TRBD1 (6 bases). The V and J ends lost 3 bases and 2 bases respectively, with 15 bases between them. CDR3 length: 15 amino acids. The germline gives CDR1 SGHRS, CDR2 YFSETQ. The CDR3, as DNA: TGCGCCAGCAGCTCACAGAGGGGGTCCCCCTACGAGCAGTACTTC. Translation: CASSSQRGSPYEQYF.

This chain uses TRBV5-1 with TRBJ1-4; D ambiguous. The germline gives CDR1 SGHRS, CDR2 YFSETQ. The CDR3 length is 14 residues. Trimming pared 4 bases from V and 6 bases from J, leaving 13 bases between. In DNA form, the CDR3 reads TGCGCCAGCAGCCTGGACCCTGAGGATGAAAAACTGTTTTTT. It encodes CASSLDPEDEKLFF.

The chain's CDR3 is CASSLEGGVDEQFF. The CDR3 bases are TGTGCCAGCAGCTTAGAAGGGGGGGTCGATGAGCAGTTCTTC. The V gene is TRBV11-3, the J gene TRBJ2-1, with D tentatively TRBD2 (7 bases). The CDR3 has 14 residues. Trimming took off 0 bases at V and 8 bases at J, with 11 bases between the two ends. Looked up from germline, CDR1 is SGHNT and CDR2 is YENEEA. Variable domain in full (rest from reference TRBV11-3 and TRBJ2-1): EAGVVQSPRYKIIEKKQPVAFWCNPISGHNTLYWYLQNLGQGPELLIRYENEEAVDDSQLPKDRFSAERLKGVDSTLKIQPAELGDSAVYLCASSLEGGVDEQFFGPGTRLTVL.

The chain joins TRBV29-1 to TRBJ2-1, with TRBD2 identical over 9 bases. CDR1 is SQVTM, CDR2 ANQGSEA, per germline. The ends lost 4 bases at V and 2 bases at J; junction bases unmatched: 6. This CDR3 contains 15 residues. The CDR3 reads CSVAIAGEPYNEQFF. The CDR3 DNA is TGCAGCGTTGCAATAGCGGGAGAGCCCTACAATGAGCAGTTCTTC.

The chain couples TRBV7-9 to TRBJ1-4, with D perhaps TRBD1 (5 bases). The CDR3 is made up of 15 amino acids. The ends were cut back, 1 base at V and 4 bases at J, with 10 bases in the middle. Germline CDR1 is SEHNR and CDR2 is FQNEAQ (reference sequence). CDR3 nucleotides: TGTGCCAGCAGCTTAGGAGACAGTTATAATGAAAAACTGTTTTTT. Its protein is CASSLGDSYNEKLFF.

This clone was observed a single time. The chain combines TRBV7-9 with TRBJ2-5; 8 bases are a match to TRBD1. Germline-derived CDR1 and CDR2 are SEHNR and FQNEAQ (reference sequence). The trim removed 6 bases at V and 5 bases at J, leaving 8 bases unmatched. The CDR3 is 14 residues long. In DNA, the CDR3 is TGTGCCAGCAGACCATCAGGGGGCATGGAGACCCAGTACTTC. Translating it yields CASRPSGGMETQYF.

V gene TRBV7-7 combines with J gene TRBJ2-1; 9 nucleotides line up with TRBD2. The CDR3 length is 13 residues. V was clipped by 1 base and J by 10 bases; unmatched bases: 2. Per germline, CDR1 SSHAT and CDR2 FNYEAQ (reference sequence). This CDR3 is CASSLGSGGEQFF. The DNA of the CDR3 is TGTGCCAGCAGCTTAGGTAGCGGGGGCGAGCAGTTCTTC.

The chain joins TRBV4-2 to TRBJ1-2, with TRBD1 as a possible D gene (5 bases). Germline loops: CDR1 LGHNA, CDR2 YNFKEQ. Between the trimmed V and J ends, which lost 0 bases and 0 bases, there was a span of 11 bases. This CDR3 comprises 16 residues. In DNA, the CDR3 is TGTGCCAGCAGCCAAGAGGAGGGGCCCCCTAACTATGGCTACACCTTC. Residues: CASSQEEGPPNYGYTF.

V and J are TRBV7-3 and TRBJ2-1, with a weak D call TRBD1 (6 bases). V lost 5 bases and J lost 4, with 12 bases in between. The germline CDR1 and CDR2 sequences are SGHTA and FQGTGA. CDR3 length: 14 residues. DNA of the CDR3: TGTGCCAGCAGCGCCGACAGGACATACAATGAGCAGTTCTTC. Translating it yields CASSADRTYNEQFF. Looking up the rest from reference TRBV7-3 and TRBJ2-1 gives the full variable domain: GAGVSQTPSNKVTEKGKYVELRCDPISGHTALYWYRQSLGQGPEFLIYFQGTGAADDSGLPNDRFFAVRPEGSVSTLKIQRTERGDSAVYLCASSADRTYNEQFFGPGTRLTVL.

The count of this clone is one. A junction end diverges from the germline sequence, so it may reflect a read error. The chain carries TRBV6-1 and TRBJ1-2; a weak D match, TRBD1 (6 bases). The germline gives CDR1 MNHNS, CDR2 SASEGT. This CDR3 contains 10 residues. The CDR3 protein is CASSEKGGSF. DNA of the CDR3: TGTGCCAGCAGTGAAAAGGGGGGGTCTTTC.

V usage is TRBV7-2 and J usage is TRBJ1-5; a possible D gene is TRBD1 (5 bases). V was cut by 3 bases and J by 2 bases, with 8 bases left in between. The CDR3 length is 14 residues. The germline CDR1 and CDR2 sequences are SGHTA and FQGNSA. The CDR3 protein is CASSFQGGNQPQHF. In DNA form, the CDR3 reads TGTGCCAGCAGCTTTCAGGGTGGCAATCAGCCCCAGCATTTT.

The chain recombines TRBV5-4 with TRBJ2-7, with a tentative D call TRBD2 (6 bases). The CDR3 contains 16 residues. Germline CDR1 reads SGHNT; CDR2 reads YYREEE (reference sequence). Trimming took off 4 bases at V and 0 bases at J, with 17 bases between the two ends. The CDR3, as DNA: TGTGCCAGCAGCCCTGGAGGGCAGCGGTCCTCCTACGAGCAGTACTTC. Its protein is CASSPGGQRSSYEQYF.

This clone was detected only a few times. The chain combines TRBV19 with TRBJ2-2; possible D gene TRBD2, 6 bases. Germline V gene sequence: CDR1 LNHDA, CDR2 SQIVND (reference sequence). This CDR3 has 16 residues. Trimming cost V 3 bases and J 0 bases, with 11 bases left between them. CDR3 DNA sequence: TGTGCCAGTAGTATGTCTAGCGTAGCGAACACCGGGGAGCTGTTTTTT. It translates to CASSMSSVANTGELFF.

The chain joins TRBV6-1 to TRBJ2-7, with TRBD2 identical over 12 bases. The J segment lost 3 bases and the V segment lost 4 bases, leaving 4 bases of the junction unmatched. This CDR3 region has 15 residues. Germline values: CDR1 MNHNS, CDR2 SASEGT. The CDR3 DNA follows: TGTGCCAGCAGTGCCCCTAGCGGGGGGGGCTACGAGCAGTACTTC. Its protein is CASSAPSGGGYEQYF.

The rearrangement links TRBV9 to TRBJ2-5, with D possibly matching TRBD2 (7 bases). Germline CDR1 is SGDLS and CDR2 is YYNGEE. V was cut by 0 bases and J by 4 bases, with 13 bases left in between. The CDR3 has 15 amino acids. CDR3 DNA sequence: TGTGCCAGCAGCGTAGTGGGGGGGCACGGAGAGACCCAGTACTTC. This translates into CASSVVGGHGETQYF. The complete variable domain, with remaining parts taken from reference TRBV9 and TRBJ2-5, reads DSGVTQTPKHLITATGQRVTLRCSPRSGDLSVYWYQQSLDQGLQFLIQYYNGEERAKGNILERFSAQQFPDLHSELNLSSLELGDSALYFCASSVVGGHGETQYFGPGTRLLVL.

J is TRBJ2-2 and V is TRBV9; the match to TRBD1 covers 7 bases. Germline CDR1 and CDR2: SGDLS and YYNGEE. The trim removed 3 bases at V and 3 bases at J, leaving 5 bases unmatched. This CDR3 spans 15 amino acids. CDR3 sequence: CASSGYQGDTGELFF. The CDR3 DNA reads as TGTGCCAGCAGCGGCTACCAGGGGGACACCGGGGAGCTGTTTTTT.

This chain connects TRBV5-6 to TRBJ2-3; TRBD2 matches 13 bases. The germline gives CDR1 SGHDT, CDR2 YYEEEE. Trimming removed 3 bases from V and 10 bases from J; junction bases left unmatched: 8. The CDR3 runs to 15 residues. The chain's CDR3 is CASSSTSGGPRAQYF. CDR3 nucleotides: TGTGCCAGCAGCTCGACTAGCGGGGGGCCTCGGGCGCAGTATTTT.

The CDR3, as DNA: TGTGCCACCAGCAGTTTTTCGGGATACGAGCAGTACTTC. Protein: CATSSFSGYEQYF. The genes are TRBV15 and TRBJ2-7, with a possible D match to TRBD2 (5 bases). The CDR3 is 13 amino acids. V lost 3 bases to trimming and J lost 4 bases, with 10 bases between them. Germline CDR1 reads LNHNV; CDR2 reads YYDKDF (reference sequence).

The gene calls are TRBV6-5 and TRBJ1-1, with D possibly being TRBD1 (5 bases). Looked up from germline, CDR1 is MNHEY and CDR2 is SVGAGI. There are 13 residues in the CDR3. V was shortened by 6 bases and J by 1 base, with 9 bases between the two germline ends. CDR3 nucleotide sequence: TGTGCCAGCAGCTTAGACAGGAACACTGAAGCTTTCTTT. Protein product: CASSLDRNTEAFF.

The rearrangement uses TRBV2 and TRBJ2-7; D perhaps matches TRBD2 (6 bases). Per germline, CDR1 SNHLY and CDR2 FYNNEI. The CDR3 has 15 residues. Trimming shortened V by 7 bases and J by 7 bases, and 23 bases separated the two germline ends. The DNA of the CDR3 is TGTGCCAGCAACCCTCAGAGGGGACTCCTTAAGGAGCAGTACTTC. Amino acid sequence: CASNPQRGLLKEQYF.

The chain is built from TRBV6-5 and TRBJ2-7, with TRBD2 matching 7 bases. This CDR3 contains 13 residues. The V and J ends lost 4 bases and 6 bases, in that order; junction bases with no gene match: 6. CDR1 MNHEY and CDR2 SVGAGI come from the germline V gene. The CDR3 DNA reads TGTGCCAGCAGTTTAGGGACTACCCTCGAGCAGTACTTC. Translated: CASSLGTTLEQYF.

The chain combines TRBV7-8 with TRBJ2-2, with D possibly TRBD1 on 5 matching bases. In germline, CDR1 is SGHVS, CDR2 FQNEAQ. Trimming pared 3 bases from V and 5 bases from J, leaving 13 bases between. CDR3 length: 15 residues. The DNA of the CDR3 is TGTGCCAGCAGCTTTTCAGGGTTCGCGACCGGGGAGCTGTTTTTT. Translation: CASSFSGFATGELFF.

The V gene is TRBV9, the J gene TRBJ2-2; D remains unclear. This CDR3 is built from 13 residues. CDR1 and CDR2 (germline): SGDLS, YYNGEE. The V gene lost 0 bases and the J gene lost 6 bases, with 6 bases spanning the gap. CDR3 DNA sequence: TGTGCCAGCAGCGTAGAAGTAGCCGGGGAGCTGTTTTTT. Protein: CASSVEVAGELFF.

The V call is TRBV29-1, the J call TRBJ2-3, with TRBD2 as a possible D gene (6 bases). The CDR3 is 12 amino acids. Germline assignment: CDR1 SQVTM and CDR2 ANQGSEA. Trimming pared 5 bases from V and 2 bases from J, leaving 8 bases between. CDR3 DNA: TGCAGCGTTACGGGAGACACAGATACGCAGTATTTT. It translates to CSVTGDTDTQYF.